These 32 T cell receptor beta chains were sequenced from one sample in a study of OX40 agonist ivuxolimab in advanced cancers. TCRdb's table, derived via immunoSEQ multiplex PCR, lists solely in-frame clones and lacks some. The top ten hold approximately 0.57% of the sample, which has approximately 76,000 clones, 85% seen once. Sequenced here: CD4+ or CD8+ T cells sorted from blood, sampled in a trial of the OX40 agonist ivuxolimab. The receptors derive from an adult with an advanced solid tumor such as melanoma, head and neck, liver or kidney cancer.

The chain uses TRBV7-2 and TRBJ1-1, with D hard to call. The CDR3 sequence is 14 residues long. The V gene lost 2 bases and the J gene lost 3 bases, with 10 bases spanning the gap. Germline CDR1 SGHTA, CDR2 FQGNSA. The DNA for the CDR3 is TGTGCCAGCAGCTTAACCCTTACTGACACTGAAGCTTTCTTT. It yields the protein CASSLTLTDTEAFF.

The V and J genes are TRBV6-6 and TRBJ1-3; D unresolved. V lost 5 bases, J lost 8 bases, and 13 bases lay in between. The CDR3 is 13 residues long. CDR1 is MNHNY and CDR2 is SVGAGI in the germline V gene (reference sequence). In nucleotides, the CDR3 is TGTGCCAGCAGTCTTCGGAACCCTGACACCATATATTTT. Translation: CASSLRNPDTIYF.

This chain uses TRBV5-5 with TRBJ1-5, with no clear D. V lost 4 bases and J lost 0, with 8 bases in between. The V gene's germline CDR1 is SGHKS and CDR2 YYEKEE (reference sequence). The CDR3 extends over 14 amino acids. The CDR3 is CASSQAISNQPQHF. In DNA form, the CDR3 reads TGTGCCAGCAGCCAGGCTATTAGCAATCAGCCCCAGCATTTT.

This CDR3 is CASKGQGHYGYTF. CDR3 nucleotides: TGTGCCAGTAAAGGACAGGGGCACTATGGCTACACCTTC. The chain combines TRBV19 with TRBJ1-2, with TRBD1 identical over 9 bases. Losses at the gene ends were 7 bases for V and 3 bases for J; bases not matched to a gene: 3. The CDR3 runs 13 residues. CDR1 is LNHDA and CDR2 is SQIVND in the germline V gene (reference sequence).

The V call is TRBV18, the J call TRBJ2-2, with TRBD2 as a possible D gene (6 bases). From germline, CDR1 is KGHSH and CDR2 LQKENI. V lost 7 bases, J lost 0 bases, and 15 bases lay in between. The CDR3 covers 16 residues. The CDR3 DNA is TGTGCCAGCTTGTCGGGGAGGTCCGCGAACACCGGGGAGCTGTTTTTT. Translated, it gives CASLSGRSANTGELFF.

This clone was seen once. As DNA, the CDR3 is TGTGCCAGCAGCTCAGCCGGGACTAGCTTCACAGATACGCAGTATTTT. Translating gives CASSSAGTSFTDTQYF. The rearrangement links TRBV5-4 to TRBJ2-3, with TRBD2 matching over 9 bases. This CDR3 region has 16 residues. V lost 3 bases and J lost 2; bases outside the gene matches: 7. CDR1 SGHNT and CDR2 YYREEE come from the germline V gene (reference sequence).

This chain joins TRBV27 and TRBJ2-7; D is ambiguous. CDR3 length equals 13 residues. Germline loops: CDR1 MNHEY, CDR2 SMNVEV (reference sequence). V lost 5 bases to trimming and J lost 1 base, with 9 bases between them. The CDR3 DNA sequence: TGTGCCAGCAGTCCTGTTTTATCCTACGAGCAGTACTTC. Translated, it gives CASSPVLSYEQYF.

The chain is built from TRBV27 and TRBJ1-2; D unresolved. V lost 3 bases and J lost 3, with 11 bases in between. This CDR3 region has 14 residues. The germline V gene has CDR1 MNHEY and CDR2 SMNVEV (reference sequence). CDR3 sequence (DNA): TGTGCCAGCAGTTTCCGGGGTCGGGACTATGGCTACACCTTC. It translates to CASSFRGRDYGYTF.

V gene TRBV4-2 combines with J gene TRBJ1-2; maybe TRBD1 (5 bases). Germline CDR1 reads LGHNA; CDR2 reads YNFKEQ. Trimming took off 8 bases at V and 5 bases at J, with 15 bases between the two ends. This CDR3 spans 13 amino acids. The CDR3 sequence is CASSSGGKYGYTF. CDR3 coding DNA: TGTGCCAGCTCGAGTGGGGGGAAGTATGGCTACACCTTC.

This chain uses TRBV7-3 with TRBJ2-1, with 9 bases fitting TRBD2. Germline V lookup: CDR1 SGHTA, CDR2 FQGTGA. The length of the CDR3 is 16 residues. V was clipped by 5 bases and J by 0 bases; unmatched bases: 5. CDR3 sequence: CASSPSSGVSYNEQFF. In DNA form, the CDR3 reads TGTGCCAGCAGCCCATCTAGCGGGGTCTCCTACAATGAGCAGTTCTTC.

The V gene is TRBV6-6, the J gene TRBJ1-2, with D possibly matching TRBD1 (5 bases). The CDR3 has 16 amino acids. V lost 5 bases and J 8 bases, leaving 24 bases between the germline ends. CDR1 and CDR2 from the germline V gene are MNHNY and SVGAGI (reference sequence). The chain's CDR3 is CASSPTAGHGLKGYTF. The DNA of the CDR3 is TGTGCCAGCAGTCCAACAGCAGGACACGGTTTAAAAGGCTACACCTTC.

This sequence joins TRBV7-3 and TRBJ1-1, with 7 positions matching TRBD1. Germline CDR1 is SGHTA and CDR2 is FQGTGA. The CDR3 runs 18 residues. V trimming: 4 bases; J trimming: 0 bases; junction bases outside the gene matches: 14. The CDR3 bases are TGTGCCAGCAGCTACGGGACCCAGGGGGGAAAGGTGAACACTGAAGCTTTCTTT. Translation gives CASSYGTQGGKVNTEAFF. The variable domain in full, with the rest retrieved from reference TRBV7-3 and TRBJ1-1, is GAGVSQTPSNKVTEKGKYVELRCDPISGHTALYWYRQSLGQGPEFLIYFQGTGAADDSGLPNDRFFAVRPEGSVSTLKIQRTERGDSAVYLCASSYGTQGGKVNTEAFFGQGTRLTVV.

J is TRBJ2-3 and V is TRBV2, with TRBD1 matching over 7 bases. The germline gives CDR1 SNHLY, CDR2 FYNNEI. The CDR3 has 17 residues. V lost 1 base and J lost 4; bases outside the gene matches: 11. DNA of the CDR3: TGTGCCAGCAGTGAAGACCGCTGGACAGGACCTTCAGATACGCAGTATTTT. Its translation: CASSEDRWTGPSDTQYF. Filled out from reference TRBV2 and TRBJ2-3, the complete variable domain reads EPEVTQTPSHQVTQMGQEVILRCVPISNHLYFYWYRQILGQKVEFLVSFYNNEISEKSEIFDDQFSVERPDGSNFTLKIRSTKLEDSAMYFCASSEDRWTGPSDTQYFGPGTRLTVL.

This clone was seen a handful of times. The chain joins TRBV10-3 to TRBJ1-2; D is unclear. V was pared by 11 bases and J by 5 bases, with 15 bases between. The germline V gene has CDR1 ENHRY and CDR2 SYGVKD. The CDR3 runs 12 residues. The CDR3 region has the DNA TGTGCCGCACAAGGGAGAGGTTATGGCTACACCTTC. Its protein is CAAQGRGYGYTF.

The rearrangement joins TRBV2 to TRBJ2-6, with D uncertain. Per germline, CDR1 SNHLY and CDR2 FYNNEI. The V end was cut by 6 bases, the J end by 4 bases, with 4 bases between. CDR3 size: 12 residues. The CDR3 reads CASRVGANVLTF. For the CDR3, the DNA is TGTGCCAGCAGGGTAGGGGCCAACGTCCTGACTTTC. The complete variable domain, with remaining parts taken from reference TRBV2 and TRBJ2-6, reads EPEVTQTPSHQVTQMGQEVILRCVPISNHLYFYWYRQILGQKVEFLVSFYNNEISEKSEIFDDQFSVERPDGSNFTLKIRSTKLEDSAMYFCASRVGANVLTFGAGSRLTVL.

For the CDR3, the DNA is TGTGCCAGCAGCTTTGATGGCTCCTACAATGAGCAGTTCTTC. Amino acid sequence: CASSFDGSYNEQFF. This chain joins TRBV7-2 and TRBJ2-1; no definite D call. Trimming cost V 3 bases and J 0 bases, with 6 bases left between them. The CDR3 consists of 14 residues. In germline, CDR1 is SGHTA, CDR2 FQGNSA.

The gene calls are TRBV7-2 and TRBJ2-2; no definite D call. CDR1 is SGHTA, CDR2 FQGNSA, per germline. The CDR3 has 11 residues. V lost 4 bases and J 7 bases, leaving 4 bases between the germline ends. The CDR3 is CASSSGGELFF. CDR3 sequence (DNA): TGTGCCAGCAGCTCAGGCGGGGAGCTGTTTTTT.

This sequence joins TRBV7-3 and TRBJ1-4, with a tentative D call TRBD1 (5 bases). The V gene lost 1 base and the J gene lost 3 bases, with 9 bases spanning the gap. The CDR3 extends over 15 amino acids. CDR1 SGHTA and CDR2 FQGTGA come from the germline V gene. CDR3: CASSLIAGPNEKLFF. The CDR3, as DNA: TGTGCCAGCAGCTTAATTGCAGGGCCTAATGAAAAACTGTTTTTT.

The gene calls are TRBV5-4 and TRBJ1-1; TRBD1 agrees at 7 bases. CDR1 and CDR2 from the germline V gene are SGHNT and YYREEE (reference sequence). The CDR3 sequence is 14 residues long. With V trimmed by 8 bases and J by 7 bases, 14 bases remained unmatched. CDR3: CASSPDRDSFEAFF. In DNA, the CDR3 is TGTGCCAGTTCACCCGACCGGGACAGTTTTGAAGCTTTCTTT.

The V and J genes are TRBV19 and TRBJ2-3, with 12 bases identical to TRBD2. CDR1 LNHDA and CDR2 SQIVND come from the germline V gene (reference sequence). The J segment lost 6 bases and the V segment lost 4 bases, leaving 11 bases of the junction unmatched. The CDR3 is 17 residues long. CDR3 protein: CASSTLSSGGAYDTQYF. As DNA, the CDR3 is TGTGCCAGTAGTACCCTCTCTAGCGGGGGGGCTTACGATACGCAGTATTTT.

The chain couples TRBV25-1 to TRBJ2-5; the D is unclear. CDR3 length: 13 amino acids. In germline, CDR1 is MGHDK, CDR2 SYGVNS. With 4 bases removed from V and 5 bases from J, the gap between germline ends came to 11 bases. This CDR3 is CASSVAPWETQYF. The CDR3 DNA follows: TGTGCCAGCAGTGTAGCCCCTTGGGAGACCCAGTACTTC.

This clone turned up a few times. The genes are TRBV9 and TRBJ1-2; no reliable D call. The CDR3 is 15 amino acids. V lost 0 bases and J 0 bases, leaving 9 bases between the germline ends. The germline gives CDR1 SGDLS, CDR2 YYNGEE. The DNA for the CDR3 is TGTGCCAGCAGCGTAGGGATGGGAGCTAACTATGGCTACACCTTC. The encoded protein is CASSVGMGANYGYTF. Drawing the rest from reference TRBV9 and TRBJ1-2, the complete variable domain is DSGVTQTPKHLITATGQRVTLRCSPRSGDLSVYWYQQSLDQGLQFLIQYYNGEERAKGNILERFSAQQFPDLHSELNLSSLELGDSALYFCASSVGMGANYGYTFGSGTRLTVV.

J is TRBJ1-2 and V is TRBV18; no clear D gene. V was cut by 2 bases and J by 2 bases, with 6 bases left in between. Looked up from germline, CDR1 is KGHSH and CDR2 is LQKENI. CDR3 length: 13 residues. CDR3 amino acids: CASSPGGNYGYTF. The CDR3 coding sequence is TGTGCCAGCTCACCAGGCGGAAACTATGGCTACACCTTC. The entire variable domain, with the rest obtained from reference TRBV18 and TRBJ1-2, is as follows: NAGVMQNPRHLVRRRGQEARLRCSPMKGHSHVYWYRQLPEEGLKFMVYLQKENIIDESGMPKERFSAEFPKEGPSILRIQQVVRGDSAAYFCASSPGGNYGYTFGSGTRLTVV.

This chain uses TRBV7-2 with TRBJ2-7; D is unresolved. The CDR3 extends over 11 amino acids. Per the germline V gene, CDR1 is SGHTA and CDR2 is FQGNSA. V shed 7 bases and J shed 5 bases, with 9 bases lying between them. The CDR3 sequence is CASTSSNEQYF. CDR3 coding DNA: TGTGCCAGCACCTCCAGTAACGAGCAGTACTTC.

As regards this clone: One junction end disagrees with the germline gene, perhaps due to a read error. Other DNA sequences in the sample encode the same CDR3. The chain is built from TRBV15 and TRBJ1-2, with a possible D match to TRBD1 (5 bases). Germline V gives CDR1 LNHNV, CDR2 YYDKDF (reference sequence). This CDR3 has 14 amino acids. CDR3 sequence (DNA): TGTGCCACCAGTAGAGATCAGGGTAACTATGGCTACACCTTC. Translation gives CATSRDQGNYGYTF.

The chain employs TRBV5-4 and TRBJ1-1; D gene uncertain. Trimming cost V 4 bases and J 0 bases, with 13 bases left between them. This CDR3 is 15 amino acids long. In germline, CDR1 is SGHNT, CDR2 YYREEE (reference sequence). CDR3 in DNA: TGTGCCAGCAGCCCTAACGGGCAGTTGAACACTGAAGCTTTCTTT. It yields the protein CASSPNGQLNTEAFF.

The chain is built from TRBV19 and TRBJ2-7; a weak D match, TRBD2 (7 bases). The CDR3 sequence is 16 residues long. V gave up 5 bases and J gave up 1 base, with 18 bases separating them. The germline gives CDR1 LNHDA, CDR2 SQIVND (reference sequence). DNA of the CDR3: TGTGCCAGTAGTTCTCGGGGGGCCCTGGGGTCCTACGAGCAGTACTTC. It encodes CASSSRGALGSYEQYF.

The rearrangement links TRBV7-3 to TRBJ2-3; perhaps TRBD2 as D (5 bases). The germline V and J ends were trimmed by 2 bases and 9 bases, with 9 bases remaining between them. The CDR3 has 12 residues. The germline gives CDR1 SGHTA, CDR2 FQGTGA. In nucleotides, the CDR3 is TGTGCCAGCAGCTTAGATAGAGGGACGCAGTATTTT. This codes for CASSLDRGTQYF.

Regarding this clone: This specimen includes other DNA sequences encoding the same CDR3. V usage is TRBV6-6 and J usage is TRBJ2-2; 7 bases are a match to TRBD2. This CDR3 has 15 residues. The germline gives CDR1 MNHNY, CDR2 SVGAGI (reference sequence). V dropped 7 bases and J dropped 7; count of bases not matched to a gene: 12. The CDR3, as DNA: TGTGCCAGCAATGAGGGCGGGGGTCTGTACGGGGAGCTGTTTTTT. This sequence encodes CASNEGGGLYGELFF.

The V call is TRBV6-6, the J call TRBJ2-5, with a tentative D call TRBD2 (6 bases). This CDR3 region has 14 residues. The V and J ends lost 5 bases and 2 bases respectively, with 12 bases between them. Germline V gene sequence: CDR1 MNHNY, CDR2 SVGAGI (reference sequence). Here the CDR3 DNA reads TGTGCCAGCAGTCACGGGACTTTGCAAGAGACCCAGTACTTC. This sequence encodes CASSHGTLQETQYF.

The chain employs TRBV7-2 and TRBJ1-3; D remains unclear. CDR1 is SGHTA, CDR2 FQGNSA, per germline. The CDR3 is 15 amino acids. The germline V and J ends were trimmed by 1 base and 2 bases, with 9 bases remaining between them. The CDR3 is CASSLVGDPGNTIYF. The CDR3 bases are TGTGCCAGCAGCTTAGTTGGGGATCCTGGAAACACCATATATTTT.

The genes are TRBV6-5 and TRBJ2-3; 11 bases map to TRBD2. The V segment lost 0 bases and the J segment 9 bases; nucleotides outside the gene matches: 8. The CDR3 is 16 residues long. Germline CDR1 MNHEY, CDR2 SVGAGI. Here the CDR3 reads CASSYSASGGPGTQYF. CDR3 bases: TGTGCCAGCAGTTACTCGGCTAGCGGGGGGCCCGGGACGCAGTATTTT.